The 5 T cell receptor beta chains given below trace back to one sample, sequenced in a study of cytomegalovirus exposure and HLA in healthy donors. The PCR had 60 Vbeta and 13 Jbeta primers. Assay used: immunoSEQ multiplex PCR; TCRdb lists only in-frame clones, some missing. Here the sample spans 100,000 or so clones, less than 65% being singletons. Sequencing was carried out using PBMCs. Every receptor here comes from a young woman in good health and CMV-seropositive.

The chain has TRBV7-7 and TRBJ2-5, with D hard to call. With 3 bases removed from V and 2 bases from J, the gap between germline ends came to 7 bases. CDR3 length equals 13 residues. Looked up from germline, CDR1 is SSHAT and CDR2 is FNYEAQ (reference sequence). CDR3 protein: CASSFRRQETQYF. The CDR3 DNA follows: TGTGCCAGCAGCTTTCGGCGGCAAGAGACCCAGTACTTC.

The rearrangement uses TRBV18 and TRBJ2-5; 11 nucleotides line up with TRBD2. J was trimmed by 2 bases and V by 2 bases; bases with no gene match: 10. The V gene's germline CDR1 is KGHSH and CDR2 LQKENI. The CDR3 sequence is 18 residues long. CDR3 residues: CASSPLTQIAGGQETQYF. In nucleotides, the CDR3 is TGTGCCAGCTCACCATTGACCCAGATAGCGGGGGGGCAAGAGACCCAGTACTTC.

The chain combines TRBV21-1 with TRBJ1-5; the table assigns TRBD1, which was not confirmed against the DNA. TRBV21-1 is classified as a pseudogene. This CDR3 comprises 15 residues. Here the CDR3 DNA reads TGTGCCAGCAGCACCGGACAGGGGGCGCGACAGCCCCAGCATTTT. Residues: CASSTGQGARQPQHF.

This rearrangement joins TRBV28 to TRBJ2-1; 7 nucleotides match TRBD2. Germline V lookup: CDR1 MDHEN, CDR2 SYDVKM. V shed 6 bases, J shed 0 bases, and the junction held 14 bases outside the gene matches. There are 18 residues in the CDR3. Here the CDR3 DNA reads TGTGCCAGCAGACCTTGGCGTGGGCCTAGCGGCTCCTACAATGAGCAGTTCTTC. Protein product: CASRPWRGPSGSYNEQFF.

The chain recombines TRBV7-9 with TRBJ1-1; 8 bases match TRBD1. With 6 bases clipped from V and 0 bases from J, the junction kept 3 bases outside the gene matches. The length of the CDR3 is 14 residues. Germline V CDR1 and CDR2: SEHNR, FQNEAQ (reference sequence). CDR3 in amino acids: CASRQGAMNTEAFF. In nucleotides, the CDR3 is TGTGCCAGCAGGCAGGGGGCGATGAACACTGAAGCTTTCTTT.